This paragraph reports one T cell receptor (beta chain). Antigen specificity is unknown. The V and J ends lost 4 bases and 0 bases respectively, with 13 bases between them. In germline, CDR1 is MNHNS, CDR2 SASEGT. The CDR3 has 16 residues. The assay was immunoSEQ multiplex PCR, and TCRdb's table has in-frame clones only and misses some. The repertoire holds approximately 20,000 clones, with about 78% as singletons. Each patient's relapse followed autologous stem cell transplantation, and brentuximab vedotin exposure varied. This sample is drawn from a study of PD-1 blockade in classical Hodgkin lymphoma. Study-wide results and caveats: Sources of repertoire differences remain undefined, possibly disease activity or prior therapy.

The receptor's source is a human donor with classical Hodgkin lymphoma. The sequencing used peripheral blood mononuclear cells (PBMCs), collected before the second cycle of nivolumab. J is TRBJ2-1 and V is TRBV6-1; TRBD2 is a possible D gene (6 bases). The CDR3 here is CASSVRTISSYNEQFF. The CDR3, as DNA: TGTGCCAGCAGTGTCAGGACTATTAGCTCCTACAATGAGCAGTTCTTC.